The present TCR beta chain was sequenced within a study of blood T cell repertoires in COVID-19. Study-wide background: The samples span acute and convalescent COVID-19 from the United States, Italy and Spain. Nucleic acid was either cDNA or gDNA, and it came from T cells, B-cell-depleted T cells, or PBMCs.

Original processing methods: Estimated nucleated cell counts came from reference gene primer amplification. Generated by immunoSEQ multiplex PCR, the TCRdb table keeps only in-frame clones and is missing some. The D gene and trimming were derived from the DNA, and the V and J assignments and clone size from that table. This table has fewer than 250,000 clones, around four fifths appearing once. There are 17 residues in the CDR3. Per the germline V gene, CDR1 is LNHDA and CDR2 is SQIVND (reference sequence). The J segment lost 1 base and the V segment lost 4 bases, leaving 8 bases of the junction unmatched.

The source material was peripheral blood. The chain is built from TRBV19 and TRBJ2-2; 8 bases align to TRBD2. The TCR sequence derives from a woman aged 60 to 75 with active or convalescent COVID-19. The CDR3 region is CASSSFGRAWNTGELFF. DNA for the CDR3: TGTGCCAGTAGTAGTTTCGGGAGGGCCTGGAACACCGGGGAGCTGTTTTTT.